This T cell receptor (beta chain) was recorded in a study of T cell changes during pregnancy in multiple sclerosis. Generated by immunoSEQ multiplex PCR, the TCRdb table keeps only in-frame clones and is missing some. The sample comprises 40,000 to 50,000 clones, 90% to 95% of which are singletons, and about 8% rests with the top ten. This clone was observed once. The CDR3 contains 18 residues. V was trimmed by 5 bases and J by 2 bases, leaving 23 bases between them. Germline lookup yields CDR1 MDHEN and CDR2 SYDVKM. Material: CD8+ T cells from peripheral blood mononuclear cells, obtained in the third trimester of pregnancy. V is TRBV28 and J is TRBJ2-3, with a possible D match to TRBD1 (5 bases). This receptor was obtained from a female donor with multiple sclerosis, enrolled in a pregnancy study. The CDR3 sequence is CASSPTSISQGLTDTQYF. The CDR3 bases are TGTGCCAGCAGTCCTACCTCAATTTCGCAGGGCCTCACAGATACGCAGTATTTT.